The 30 T cell receptor beta chains given below trace back to one sample, sequenced in a study of identical twins. Each CDR3 protein is one row after TCRdb ran MiXCR on the 5' RACE reads. The sample has about 530,000 distinct CDR3 sequences, more than 20% seen once. The same data also contributed to another study, on yellow fever vaccine responses in identical twins.

The sequencing input was CD4+ T cells sorted from blood. Source of these receptors: a woman aged 18 to 35 in good health.

The rearrangement uses TRBV27 and TRBJ2-7; D call uncertain. From germline, CDR1 is MNHEY and CDR2 SMNVEV (reference sequence). This CDR3 has 16 amino acids. The germline V and J ends were trimmed by 0 bases and 2 bases, with 14 bases remaining between them. The CDR3 nucleotides are TGTGCCAGCAGTTTATCGCCAGGACGTACGACCTACGAGCAGTACTTC. The encoded protein is CASSLSPGRTTYEQYF.

This clonotype was observed many times. V is TRBV6-1 and J is TRBJ1-2, with unresolved D. The CDR3 is 12 amino acids. The germline V gene has CDR1 MNHNS and CDR2 SASEGT. V shed 1 base and J shed 4 bases, with 4 bases lying between them. CDR3 amino acids: CASSEGLYGYTF. CDR3 DNA: TGTGCCAGCAGTGAAGGCCTCTATGGCTACACCTTC.

The chain is built from TRBV28 and TRBJ2-7; TRBD2 might be the D (6 bases). In germline, CDR1 is MDHEN, CDR2 SYDVKM. CDR3 length: 14 residues. V lost 4 bases and J 2 bases, leaving 12 bases between the germline ends. This CDR3 reads CASSSGTGTYEQYV. In nucleotides, the CDR3 is TGTGCCAGCAGTTCTGGGACTGGCACCTACGAGCAGTACGTC.

The rearrangement joins TRBV5-1 to TRBJ2-1; possibly TRBD2 for D (6 bases). The CDR3 has 16 amino acids. V was shortened by 0 bases and J by 2 bases, with 12 bases between the two germline ends. The V gene's germline CDR1 is SGHRS and CDR2 YFSETQ. CDR3 DNA: TGCGCCAGCAGCTTGGAATCGCGCGGGGCCTACAATGAGCAGTTCTTC. It yields the protein CASSLESRGAYNEQFF.

About this clonotype: Given a much more abundant clone one base away, this may be a read error. The rearrangement joins TRBV5-1 to TRBJ2-1; 7 bases line up with TRBD2. This CDR3 spans 16 amino acids. V shed 2 bases and J 0 bases; nucleotides not matched to a gene: 5. Germline CDR1 is SGHRS and CDR2 is YFSETQ. As DNA, the CDR3 is TGCGCCAGCAGCTTCGGGAGGATTGGCTCCTACAATGAGCAGTTCTTC. The encoded protein is CASSFGRIGSYNEQFF.

This clonotype was seen only a few times. The chain is built from TRBV5-1 and TRBJ2-7; D perhaps matches TRBD1 (5 bases). In germline, CDR1 is SGHRS, CDR2 YFSETQ. V lost 5 bases and J 3 bases, leaving 6 bases between the germline ends. This CDR3 has 11 residues. The CDR3 DNA reads TGCGCCAGCAGACAGGACTACGAGCAGTACTTC. Translating it yields CASRQDYEQYF. The whole variable domain, filled in from reference TRBV5-1 and TRBJ2-7, reads KAGVTQTPRYLIKTRGQQVTLSCSPISGHRSVSWYQQTPGQGLQFLFEYFSETQRNKGNFPGRFSGRQFSNSRSEMNVSTLELGDSALYLCASRQDYEQYFGPGTRLTVT.

This clonotype has more than one count but fewer than ten. The J gene is TRBJ2-3, the V gene TRBV5-1; tentatively, D is TRBD2 (5 bases). Germline CDR1 SGHRS, CDR2 YFSETQ. There are 14 residues in the CDR3. V was cut by 0 bases and J by 4 bases, with 9 bases left in between. CDR3 nucleotide sequence: TGCGCCAGCAGCTTGGCGTCTAGCCCAGATACGCAGTATTTT. This codes for CASSLASSPDTQYF. Supplemented by reference TRBV5-1 and TRBJ2-3, the full variable domain reads KAGVTQTPRYLIKTRGQQVTLSCSPISGHRSVSWYQQTPGQGLQFLFEYFSETQRNKGNFPGRFSGRQFSNSRSEMNVSTLELGDSALYLCASSLASSPDTQYFGPGTRLTVL.

This clonotype was seen only a few times. The rearrangement uses TRBV2 and TRBJ2-1, with 7 bases identical to TRBD1. There are 14 residues in the CDR3. The junction had 3 bases not matched to a gene; V was cut back by 4 bases and J by 3 bases. Germline-derived CDR1 and CDR2 are SNHLY and FYNNEI. The CDR3 nucleotides read TGTGCCAGCAGTGTCCGACAGGGCTACAATGAGCAGTTCTTC. It specifies CASSVRQGYNEQFF.

This clonotype was picked up a small number of times. This chain joins TRBV7-3 and TRBJ2-7; 7 bases are a match to TRBD1. CDR1 and CDR2 (germline): SGHTA, FQGTGA. Trimming removed 5 bases from V and 1 base from J; junction bases left unmatched: 5. This CDR3 is built from 14 residues. CDR3 sequence reads: CASSINRGSYEQYF. In nucleotides, the CDR3 is TGTGCCAGCAGCATTAACAGGGGTTCCTACGAGCAGTACTTC. The full variable domain, rest sourced from reference TRBV7-3 and TRBJ2-7, is GAGVSQTPSNKVTEKGKYVELRCDPISGHTALYWYRQSLGQGPEFLIYFQGTGAADDSGLPNDRFFAVRPEGSVSTLKIQRTERGDSAVYLCASSINRGSYEQYFGPGTRLTVT.

This clonotype was counted ten times or more. CDR3 in amino acids: CASSYSSTGELFF. In DNA, the CDR3 is TGTGCCAGCAGTTATTCGTCCACCGGGGAGCTGTTTTTT. The J gene is TRBJ2-2, the V gene TRBV6-6; D gene ambiguous. The CDR3 is 13 amino acids. V shed 3 bases and J shed 4 bases, with 6 bases lying between them. Germline V lookup: CDR1 MNHNY, CDR2 SVGAGI (reference sequence).

The chain has TRBV20-1 and TRBJ2-3; unclear D gene. The CDR3 contains 14 residues. V lost 5 bases to trimming and J lost 2 bases, with 14 bases between them. In germline, CDR1 is DFQATT, CDR2 SNEGSKA (reference sequence). CDR3 sequence (DNA): TGCAGTGCTCTATACACGGTAACCACAGATACGCAGTATTTT. The encoded protein is CSALYTVTTDTQYF.

The rearrangement joins TRBV12-3 or TRBV12-4 to TRBJ2-2; 7 bases line up with TRBD1. V shed 11 bases and J 1 base; nucleotides not matched to a gene: 22. The CDR3 loop spans 19 amino acids. CDR3 sequence reads: CACIFGPARGIGNTGELFF. Written as DNA, the CDR3 is TGTGCCTGCATCTTTGGCCCCGCCAGGGGGATCGGGAACACCGGGGAGCTGTTTTTT.

V and J are TRBV20-1 and TRBJ2-3; 8 bases are shared with TRBD2. Germline assignment: CDR1 DFQATT and CDR2 SNEGSKA (reference sequence). V trimming: 0 bases; J trimming: 3 bases; junction bases outside the gene matches: 11. The CDR3 length is 17 residues. CDR3 in amino acids: CSARDWRSGSDTDTQYF. The CDR3 DNA reads TGCAGTGCTAGAGATTGGAGGAGCGGGAGCGATACAGATACGCAGTATTTT.

V and J are TRBV3-1 and TRBJ1-4, with D tentatively TRBD1 (6 bases). V was pared by 4 bases and J by 8 bases, with 14 bases between. Germline CDR1 is LGHDT and CDR2 is YNNKEL (reference sequence). The CDR3 covers 14 residues. The CDR3 protein is CASSPRGGNEKLFF. Written as DNA, the CDR3 is TGTGCCAGCAGCCCGCGAGGGGGAAACGAAAAACTGTTTTTT.

The chain's CDR3 is CATSDFRGAYNEQFF. The DNA for the CDR3 is TGTGCCACCAGTGATTTCAGAGGGGCATACAATGAGCAGTTCTTC. The V call is TRBV24-1, the J call TRBJ2-1; D could derive from TRBD1 or TRBD2 (5 bases each). CDR1 is KGHDR, CDR2 SFDVKD, per germline. The CDR3 runs to 15 residues. V was cut by 1 base and J by 4 bases, with 10 bases left in between.

Ten or more counts support this clonotype. This chain connects TRBV12-3 or TRBV12-4 to TRBJ1-4; D may be TRBD1 (6 bases). V lost 6 bases to trimming and J lost 4 bases, with 15 bases between them. The CDR3 is 15 amino acids. The CDR3 region is CASRAPRGYNEKLFF. CDR3 bases: TGTGCCAGCAGGGCCCCCAGGGGATATAATGAAAAACTGTTTTTT.

The gene calls are TRBV29-1 and TRBJ1-2; 7 nucleotides align to TRBD1. Germline V gene data show CDR1 as SQVTM and CDR2 as ANQGSEA. After removal of 5 bases from V and 8 bases from J, the junction contained 11 bases not matched to a gene. This CDR3 spans 13 amino acids. This CDR3 reads CSVKGTARAGYTF. The CDR3 DNA follows: TGCAGCGTTAAAGGGACAGCCCGGGCGGGCTACACCTTC.

The CDR3 DNA follows: TGTGCCAGCAGATCACAAGGTACAGGGAGGCGCACCGGGGAGCTGTTTTTT. It codes for CASRSQGTGRRTGELFF. The gene calls are TRBV27 and TRBJ2-2, with D perhaps matching TRBD1 or TRBD2 (6 bases each). The CDR3 contains 17 residues. The V and J ends lost 6 bases and 4 bases respectively, with 21 bases between them. The germline CDR1 and CDR2 sequences are MNHEY and SMNVEV (reference sequence).

This clonotype appeared a few times. The V call is TRBV20-1, the J call TRBJ1-1, with D uncertain. Trimming took 7 bases from V and 1 from J, leaving 10 bases between them. This CDR3 contains 12 residues. Per germline, CDR1 DFQATT and CDR2 SNEGSKA (reference sequence). The chain's CDR3 is CSGELWNTEAFF. Written as DNA, the CDR3 is TGCAGTGGTGAGTTGTGGAACACTGAAGCTTTCTTT.

Points on this clonotype: A much larger clone differs from this one at a single base, so this may be a read error. Likely a read error: the CDR3 ends without its conserved phenylalanine or tryptophan. V is TRBV4-1 and J is TRBJ1-5; TRBD1 matches 7 bases. The germline CDR1 and CDR2 sequences are MGHRA and YSYEKL. Trimming cost V 0 bases and J 11 bases; bases outside gene matches: 1. CDR3 size: 12 residues. CDR3 amino acids: CASSQEGGSQHV. The CDR3 region has the DNA TGCGCCAGCAGCCAAGAAGGGGGCTCCCAGCATGTT.

The chain employs TRBV7-9 and TRBJ2-5; maybe TRBD1 (6 bases). Germline CDR1 SEHNR, CDR2 FQNEAQ (reference sequence). Between the trimmed V and J ends, which lost 8 bases and 1 base, there was a span of 14 bases. The CDR3 runs 14 residues. In DNA form, the CDR3 reads TGTGCCAGCGTCCCAAGGGGGATCCAAGAGACCCAGTACTTC. The encoded protein is CASVPRGIQETQYF.

The chain couples TRBV20-1 to TRBJ2-7; the D call may be TRBD1 or TRBD2 (6 bases each). In germline, CDR1 is DFQATT, CDR2 SNEGSKA (reference sequence). Trimming removed 6 bases from V and 5 bases from J, with 17 bases in between. There are 13 residues in the CDR3. The CDR3 here is CSATDRRDHEQYF. The CDR3, as DNA: TGCAGTGCCACCGACAGGAGGGACCACGAGCAGTACTTC.

This clonotype was seen a few times. This chain uses TRBV28 with TRBJ2-7; D tentatively fits TRBD1 or TRBD2 (6 bases each). The CDR3 totals 15 residues. V lost 4 bases to trimming and J lost 6 bases, with 19 bases between them. Germline CDR1 MDHEN, CDR2 SYDVKM. CDR3 sequence: CASSSPTGGLREQYF. The DNA of the CDR3 is TGTGCCAGCAGTTCCCCGACAGGCGGACTACGCGAGCAGTACTTC.

The genes are TRBV2 and TRBJ2-5; D is perhaps TRBD2 (6 bases). Germline CDR1 is SNHLY and CDR2 is FYNNEI. This CDR3 region has 13 residues. The V end was cut by 6 bases, the J end by 5 bases, with 13 bases between. CDR3 bases: TGTGCCAGCAGGGGACTTCTACGGGAGACCCAGTACTTC. It is translated as CASRGLLRETQYF.

The rearrangement uses TRBV5-1 and TRBJ1-1, with a possible D match to TRBD1 (6 bases). The CDR3 consists of 14 residues. V dropped 4 bases and J dropped 3 bases, with 13 bases sitting between them. CDR1 and CDR2 (germline): SGHRS, YFSETQ. Here the CDR3 DNA reads TGCGCCAGCAGCCCCGGGGGGGGCGACACTGAAGCTTTCTTT. Its translation is CASSPGGGDTEAFF.

The chain couples TRBV7-9 to TRBJ2-1, with a weak D call TRBD2 (5 bases). This CDR3 spans 15 amino acids. V was clipped by 5 bases and J by 10 bases, with 21 bases between them. The germline V gene encodes CDR1 SEHNR and CDR2 FQNEAQ (reference sequence). The CDR3 region has the DNA TGTGCCAGCAGCCCATACGGCGGGCTAGCAGACGAGCAGTTCTTC. It codes for CASSPYGGLADEQFF.

This chain uses TRBV5-4 with TRBJ2-2, with 9 bases identical to TRBD2. CDR1 and CDR2 from the germline V gene are SGHNT and YYREEE (reference sequence). V shed 4 bases, J shed 6 bases, and the junction held 10 bases outside the gene matches. The CDR3 loop spans 16 amino acids. The CDR3 DNA reads TGTGCCAGCAGCCCAGGCGGGGTAGCGGGGGCCGGGGAGCTGTTTTTT. Translating it yields CASSPGGVAGAGELFF.

This clonotype has only a few counts. One end of the junction does not line up with germline, which may come from a read error. V usage is TRBV14 and J usage is TRBJ1-2, with D hard to call. This CDR3 comprises 13 residues. Germline CDR1 is SGHDN and CDR2 is FVKESK. As DNA, the CDR3 is TGTGCCAGCAGCGAAGAACGGACCTATGGCTACACCTTC. Translated, it gives CASSEERTYGYTF.

This chain uses TRBV18 with TRBJ2-5; 9 bases fit TRBD2. V shed 5 bases and J 3 bases; nucleotides not matched to a gene: 4. This CDR3 spans 14 amino acids. Germline CDR1 and CDR2: KGHSH and LQKENI. In DNA form, the CDR3 reads TGTGCCAGCTCAACACAGCGGGGGGAAGAGACCCAGTACTTC. Encoded protein: CASSTQRGEETQYF.

This chain connects TRBV29-1 to TRBJ2-3; D unclear. The CDR3 contains 16 residues. V shed 4 bases and J shed 0 bases, with 17 bases lying between them. CDR1 is SQVTM, CDR2 ANQGSEA, per germline. The CDR3 region is CSVVGRTLSSTDTQYF. The DNA for the CDR3 is TGCAGCGTTGTAGGTCGAACTCTATCTAGCACAGATACGCAGTATTTT.